This TCR beta chain is from a study of cytomegalovirus exposure and HLA in healthy donors. Trimming shortened V by 7 bases and J by 5 bases, and 17 bases separated the two germline ends. Germline V gene sequence: CDR1 LNHDA, CDR2 SQIVND (reference sequence). The CDR3 spans 14 residues. PCR used 60 Vbeta primers and 13 Jbeta primers. Clones were sequenced by immunoSEQ multiplex PCR, and TCRdb holds only the in-frame ones, with some missing. The sample comprises 95,000 to 150,000 clones, around 79% of which are singletons, and 3.3% rests with the top ten. On this clone: The target antigen is unknown.

Study-wide results and limits: CMV serostatus was the sole immune exposure data available. When analyzed later, a missense DCLRE1C variant was found to be linked to TCR beta V- and J-gene trimming.

The chain combines TRBV19 with TRBJ1-1; D is unresolved. The clonotype comes from a woman aged 30 to 39 in good health and CMV-seropositive. Source material: PBMCs. CDR3 residues: CASTPGALRTEAFF. The CDR3 DNA sequence: TGTGCCAGTACTCCCGGTGCCCTGAGAACTGAAGCTTTCTTT.